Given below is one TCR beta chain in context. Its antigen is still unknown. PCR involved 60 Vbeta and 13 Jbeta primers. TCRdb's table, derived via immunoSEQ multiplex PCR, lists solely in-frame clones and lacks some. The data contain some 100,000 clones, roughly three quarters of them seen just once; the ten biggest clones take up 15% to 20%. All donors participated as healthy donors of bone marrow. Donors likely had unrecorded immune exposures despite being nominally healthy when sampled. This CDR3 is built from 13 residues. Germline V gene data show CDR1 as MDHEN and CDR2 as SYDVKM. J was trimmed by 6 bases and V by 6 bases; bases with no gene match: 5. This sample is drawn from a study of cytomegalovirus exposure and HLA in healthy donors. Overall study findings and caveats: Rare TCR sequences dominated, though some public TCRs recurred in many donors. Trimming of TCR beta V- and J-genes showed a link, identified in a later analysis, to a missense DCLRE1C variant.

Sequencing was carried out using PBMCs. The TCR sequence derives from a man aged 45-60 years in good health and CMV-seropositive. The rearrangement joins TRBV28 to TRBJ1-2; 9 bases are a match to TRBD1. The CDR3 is CASRSGTGNGYTF. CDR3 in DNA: TGTGCCAGCAGATCCGGGACAGGGAATGGCTACACCTTC.